The 2 T cell receptor beta chains reported below all come from one sample, sequenced in a study of PD-L1 blockade in urothelial cancer (dated by TCRdb to about 2017). Libraries came from the immunoSEQ multiplex PCR assay. TCRdb re-hosts the immuneACCESS table, in-frame sequences only. Its copies lack some clones; in the studies checked, an unresolved V gene accounts for under half of them, and the cause for the rest is not known. This sample comprises about 71,000 clones, approximately 88% of them detected only once. Roughly 3.3% of the sample is in the top ten clones. The specimen was PBMCs, collected around atezolizumab (anti-PD-L1) treatment. Source of these receptors: a man in his 60s with urothelial cancer.

The V and J genes are TRBV29-1 and TRBJ2-2; 7 nucleotides agree with TRBD1. J gave up 7 bases and V 5 bases, and 1 base lay outside the gene matches. The CDR3 is 11 amino acids. The germline V gene encodes CDR1 SQVTM and CDR2 ANQGSEA. The CDR3 DNA reads TGCAGCGTTCACAGGGGCGGGGAGCTGTTTTTT. It is translated as CSVHRGGELFF.

V is TRBV12-5 and J is TRBJ2-7; D unresolved. This CDR3 is 11 amino acids long. Trimming left V 3 bases short and J 5 bases short, with 5 bases between. CDR1 is LGHNT, CDR2 FRNRAP, per germline. The CDR3 reads CASGFLDEQYF. As DNA, the CDR3 is TGTGCTAGTGGTTTTCTTGACGAGCAGTACTTC.